This entry describes one T cell receptor beta chain. Germline CDR1 reads SEHNR; CDR2 reads FQNEAQ (reference sequence). The CDR3 spans 14 residues. V dropped 2 bases and J dropped 5; count of bases not matched to a gene: 3. The entry originates in a study of early T cells in non-severe SARS-CoV-2 infection. About the study: Bulk RNA isolated from unsorted whole blood underwent sequencing; chains were not paired.

Separate cDNA molecules each had unique molecular identifiers attached to them. TCRdb ran MiXCR on the 5' RACE reads and lists one entry per CDR3 protein. The repertoire holds more than 35,000 distinct CDR3 sequences, with under 6.5% as singletons. The V and J genes are TRBV7-9 and TRBJ2-3; 8 bases match TRBD1. Sequencing was performed on whole blood. The clonotype was recovered from an adult who was a healthcare worker with PCR-confirmed SARS-CoV-2 infection or an uninfected control (not recorded which). CDR3 amino acids: CASSLRTGRDTQYF. CDR3 bases: TGTGCCAGCAGCTTAAGGACAGGGAGAGATACGCAGTATTTT.